Sequencing of this TCR beta chain was carried out in a study of shared clonotypes between healthy human individuals (dated by TCRdb to 2019 to 2021). With regard to the full study: The cohort comprised a couple of women and three men aged 18 to 49 years. For each donor, CD4 naive and CD4 memory were each run on three plates, CD8 naive on two plates, and CD8 memory on one plate. To estimate repertoire size and how much clonotype sharing occurs between individuals, the study deeply sequenced the blood TCR repertoires of roughly 5 healthy adults. Libraries were prepared and TCR repertoires were sequenced by different laboratories using diverse techniques, in order to increase sequencing depth and limit assay-specific biases. Leukapheresis yielded between about 0.8 and 8.9 billion PBMCs per donor. Broad study findings and their caveats: Incomplete sequencing was indicated by rarefaction of sorted-subset datasets, despite the large sequencing depth. Larger estimated clonotype richness was generally found for naive subsets than for memory subsets. Across a few donors, 5% to 6% of naive CD4, roughly 3.5% of naive CD8, about 2.3% of memory CD4, and roughly 0.4% of memory CD8 clonotypes were shared. Because the study included a small number of donors, the genetic and exposure-history diversity represented was limited. Clonotypes shared by all four sorted-subset donors showed higher generation probabilities than non-shared clonotypes. Only blood was sampled, and tissue TCR repertoires likely differ from those in blood. Based on pairwise subsampling, the degree of clonotype sharing among donors was expected to be affected by sequencing depth.

Comment on this clone: This receptor's antigen is unknown. The input lacks base qualities; no much larger clone sits a single base away.

The donors were healthy, HIV-negative adults with no recently reported acute infections or vaccinations. Every donor was a Caucasian adult residing in Nashville, Tennessee, USA. CD4+ T cells were enriched through magnetic negative selection, after which naive cells were positively selected on CD45RA and the remaining negative fraction served as the memory subset. After blood collection by leukapheresis, PBMCs were isolated using Ficoll-Histopaque density gradient centrifugation and then cryopreserved in the vapor phase of liquid nitrogen. Analytical flow cytometry was used to check the purity and quantity of each magnetically sorted T cell population. Genomic DNA was isolated from each sorted fraction and quantified by UV absorbance on a Nanodrop 2000c. TCR CDR3 regions were amplified from genomic DNA by multiplex PCR using the deep immunoSEQ assay. For each cell subset, the extracted genomic DNA was distributed evenly across all wells of several immunoSEQ 96-well plates, and each plate served as one replicate. For sorted subsets, about 0.2 ug genomic DNA, equal to 30,000 to 35,000 T cell genomes, was loaded into each replicate PCR. Purified libraries were measured with a Qubit 3.0 fluorometer, size-checked on a Bioanalyzer 2100, and measured again with the KAPA Library Quantification kit. Each immunoSEQ 96-well plate was sequenced on its own single-read 150-cycle Illumina NextSeq 550 flow cell. Per the authors' processing: Because the immunoSEQ output included only junctional sequences and no quality scores, the filtering could not be the same as the filtering used for full-length reads. To assign V/J genes and CDR3, sequences were annotated against IMGT germline references using PyIR, a Python wrapper for IgBLAST v1.9. Reads with weak V/J assignments (E-value above 1e-6), missing CDR3, stop codons, out-of-frame junctions, or ambiguous translated residues were removed. V3J clonotypes were defined by identical inferred V gene, J gene, and CDR3 amino acid sequence. The percentage overlap between two repertoires was calculated by dividing the number of shared unique clonotypes by the size of the smaller repertoire. Richness of each repertoire was evaluated using RTK rarefaction, the Chao1 estimator, and Recon v2.1 estimates of unobserved clonotypes. OLGA was used to compute generation probabilities for all TCRbeta clonotypes that the gDNA method yielded from a handful of donors. In its TCRdb copy, this immuneACCESS table keeps in-frame sequences only and misses some clones. Where compared with another copy, unresolved V genes explain less than half of these, and the others have no known cause. V and J calls plus clone size are reproduced from that table; the DNA served to infer D and trimming. Within this sample are fewer than 1.6 million clones, with approximately 98.5% of them counted one time only. The leading ten clones occupy roughly 0.35% of the sample.

V was cut back by 3 bases and J by 0 bases, leaving a gap of 7 bases between them. Sequences SGHNT (CDR1) and YENEEA (CDR2) are obtained from the germline V gene. CDR3 length: 14 amino acids, cysteine to phenylalanine. The read is trimmed to its CDR3 DNA, 42 bases read in frame from base 1. This sequence was found in a young man in good health. The sample consisted of naive CD4+ T cells sorted from blood. Per the publication, the cell subset or site label means: CD45RA+ positively selected. The chain links TRBV11-3 with TRBJ2-3, with the identity of the D gene unclear. The DNA sequence is as follows: TGTGCCAGCAGCTTCTCGTCTAGCACAGATACGCAGTATTTT. This translates into CASSFSSSTDTQYF.